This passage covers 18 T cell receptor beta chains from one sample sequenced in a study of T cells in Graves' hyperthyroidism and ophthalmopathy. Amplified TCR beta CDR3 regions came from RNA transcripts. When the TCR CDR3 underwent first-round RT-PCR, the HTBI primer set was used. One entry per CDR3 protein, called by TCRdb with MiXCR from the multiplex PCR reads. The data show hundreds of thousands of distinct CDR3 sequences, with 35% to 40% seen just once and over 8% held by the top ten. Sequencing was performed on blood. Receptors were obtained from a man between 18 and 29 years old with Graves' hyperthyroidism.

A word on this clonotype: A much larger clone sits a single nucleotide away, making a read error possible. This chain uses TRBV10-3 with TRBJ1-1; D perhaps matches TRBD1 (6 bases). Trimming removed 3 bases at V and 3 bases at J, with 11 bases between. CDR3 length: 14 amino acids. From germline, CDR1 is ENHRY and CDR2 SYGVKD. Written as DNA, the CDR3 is TGTGCCATCAGTGAAGCTCCAGGGGACACTGAAGCTTTCTTT. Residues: CAISEAPGDTEAFF.

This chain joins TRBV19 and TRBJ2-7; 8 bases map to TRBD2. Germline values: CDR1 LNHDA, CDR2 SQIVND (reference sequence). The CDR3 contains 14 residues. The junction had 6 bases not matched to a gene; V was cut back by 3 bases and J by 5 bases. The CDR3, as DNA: TGTGCCAGTAGTATTGGGACTAGTATCCACGAGCAGTACTTC. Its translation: CASSIGTSIHEQYF.

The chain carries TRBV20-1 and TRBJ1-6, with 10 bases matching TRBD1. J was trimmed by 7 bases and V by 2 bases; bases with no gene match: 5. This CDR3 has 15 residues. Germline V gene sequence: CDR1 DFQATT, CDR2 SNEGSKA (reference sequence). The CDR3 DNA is TGCAGTGCTAGACCCGACAGGGGGCGGAATTCACCCCTCCACTTT. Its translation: CSARPDRGRNSPLHF.

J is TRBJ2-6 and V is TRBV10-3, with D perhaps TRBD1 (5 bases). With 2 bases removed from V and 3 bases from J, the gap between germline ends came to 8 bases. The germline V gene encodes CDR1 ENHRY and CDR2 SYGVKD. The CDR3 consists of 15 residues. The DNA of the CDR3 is TGTGCCATCAGTGAGGGGCAGGGTGGGGCCAACGTCCTGACTTTC. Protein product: CAISEGQGGANVLTF.

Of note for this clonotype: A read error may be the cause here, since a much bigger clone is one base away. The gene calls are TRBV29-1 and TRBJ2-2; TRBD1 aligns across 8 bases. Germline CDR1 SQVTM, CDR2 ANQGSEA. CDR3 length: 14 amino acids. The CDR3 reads CGVTTGAHTGELFF. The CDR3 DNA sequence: TGCGGCGTTACGACAGGGGCACACACAGGGGAGCTGTTTTTT.

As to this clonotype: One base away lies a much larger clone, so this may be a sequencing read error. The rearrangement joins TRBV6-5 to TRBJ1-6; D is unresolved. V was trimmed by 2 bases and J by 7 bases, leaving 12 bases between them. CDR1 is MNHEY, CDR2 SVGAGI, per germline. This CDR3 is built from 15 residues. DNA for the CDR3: TGTGCCAGCAGTTACGCGCGGGGAGGGAATTCACCCCTCCACTTT. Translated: CASSYARGGNSPLHF.

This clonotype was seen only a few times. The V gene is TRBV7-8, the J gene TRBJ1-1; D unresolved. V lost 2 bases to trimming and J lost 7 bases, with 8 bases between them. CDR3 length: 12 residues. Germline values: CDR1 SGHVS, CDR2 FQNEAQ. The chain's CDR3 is CASSLNNLEAFF. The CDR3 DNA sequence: TGTGCCAGCAGCTTAAACAACCTTGAAGCTTTCTTT.

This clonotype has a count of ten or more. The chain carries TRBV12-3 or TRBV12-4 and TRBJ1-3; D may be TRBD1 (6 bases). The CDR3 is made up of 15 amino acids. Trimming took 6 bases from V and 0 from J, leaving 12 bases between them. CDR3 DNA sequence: TGTGCCAGCAGCCAAACAGGGATCTCTGGAAACACCATATATTTT. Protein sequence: CASSQTGISGNTIYF.

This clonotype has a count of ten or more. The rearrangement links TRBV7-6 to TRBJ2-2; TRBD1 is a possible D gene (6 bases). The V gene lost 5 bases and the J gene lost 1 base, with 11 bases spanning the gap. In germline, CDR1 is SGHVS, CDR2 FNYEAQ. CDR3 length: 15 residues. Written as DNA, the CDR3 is TGTGCCAGCAGCATACACAGGGAGAACACCGGGGAGCTGTTTTTT. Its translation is CASSIHRENTGELFF.

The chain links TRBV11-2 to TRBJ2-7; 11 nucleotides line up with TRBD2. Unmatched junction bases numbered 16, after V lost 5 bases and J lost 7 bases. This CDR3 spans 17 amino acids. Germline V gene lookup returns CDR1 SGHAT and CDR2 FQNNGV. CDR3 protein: CASSSAGIAGGPEEQYF. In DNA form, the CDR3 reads TGTGCCAGCAGCAGTGCTGGTATAGCGGGGGGGCCGGAAGAGCAGTACTTC.

Here the CDR3 DNA reads TGCAGTGCTAGAGATGTGGCGGGAGGTATGAACACCGGGGAGCTGTTTTTT. Its protein product is CSARDVAGGMNTGELFF. The V and J genes are TRBV20-1 and TRBJ2-2, with TRBD2 matching over 8 bases. Germline V gene data show CDR1 as DFQATT and CDR2 as SNEGSKA (reference sequence). The CDR3 loop spans 17 amino acids. After removal of 0 bases from V and 1 base from J, the junction contained 7 bases not matched to a gene.

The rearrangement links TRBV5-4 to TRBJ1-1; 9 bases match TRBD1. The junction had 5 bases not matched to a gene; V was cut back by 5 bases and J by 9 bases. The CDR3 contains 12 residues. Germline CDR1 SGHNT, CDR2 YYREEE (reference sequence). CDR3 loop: CASSSTGGQAFF. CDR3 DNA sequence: TGTGCCAGCAGTTCTACAGGGGGCCAAGCTTTCTTT. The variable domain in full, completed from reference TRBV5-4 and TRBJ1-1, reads ETGVTQSPTHLIKTRGQQVTLRCSSQSGHNTVSWYQQALGQGPQFIFQYYREEENGRGNFPPRFSGLQFPNYSSELNVNALELDDSALYLCASSSTGGQAFFGQGTRLTVV.

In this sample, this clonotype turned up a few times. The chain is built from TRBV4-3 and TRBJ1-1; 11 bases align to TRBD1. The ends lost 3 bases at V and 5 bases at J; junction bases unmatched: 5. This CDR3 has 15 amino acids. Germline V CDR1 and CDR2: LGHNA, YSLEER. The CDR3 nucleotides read TGCGCCAGCAGCCATGCCGGGACAGGGGGTACTGAAGCTTTCTTT. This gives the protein CASSHAGTGGTEAFF.

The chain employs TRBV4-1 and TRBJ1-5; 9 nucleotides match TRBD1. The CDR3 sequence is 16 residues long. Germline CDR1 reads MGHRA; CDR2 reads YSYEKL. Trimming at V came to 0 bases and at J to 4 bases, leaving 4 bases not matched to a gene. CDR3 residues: CASSQDWGTGNQPQHF. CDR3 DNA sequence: TGCGCCAGCAGCCAAGATTGGGGGACAGGGAATCAGCCCCAGCATTTT.

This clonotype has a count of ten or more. CDR3 amino acids: CSVEDADEQYF. CDR3 DNA: TGCAGCGTTGAAGATGCGGACGAGCAGTACTTC. The J gene is TRBJ2-7, the V gene TRBV29-1; no reliable D call. The CDR3 length is 11 residues. V lost 0 bases and J lost 5, with 5 bases in between. Germline assignment: CDR1 SQVTM and CDR2 ANQGSEA.

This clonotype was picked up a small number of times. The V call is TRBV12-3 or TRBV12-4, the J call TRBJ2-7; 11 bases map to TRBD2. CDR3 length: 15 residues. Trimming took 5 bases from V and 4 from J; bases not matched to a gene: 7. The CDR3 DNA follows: TGTGCCAGCAGTACGACTAGCGGGACGCAGTACGAGCAGTACTTC. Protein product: CASSTTSGTQYEQYF.

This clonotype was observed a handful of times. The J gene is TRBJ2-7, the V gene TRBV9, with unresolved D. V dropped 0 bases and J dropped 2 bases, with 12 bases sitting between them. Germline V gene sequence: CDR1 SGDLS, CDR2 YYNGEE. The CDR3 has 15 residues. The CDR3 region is CASSVAPALTYEQYF. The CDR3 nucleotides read TGTGCCAGCAGCGTAGCACCCGCCCTCACCTACGAGCAGTACTTC. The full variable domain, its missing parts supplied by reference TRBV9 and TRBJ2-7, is DSGVTQTPKHLITATGQRVTLRCSPRSGDLSVYWYQQSLDQGLQFLIQYYNGEERAKGNILERFSAQQFPDLHSELNLSSLELGDSALYFCASSVAPALTYEQYFGPGTRLTVT.

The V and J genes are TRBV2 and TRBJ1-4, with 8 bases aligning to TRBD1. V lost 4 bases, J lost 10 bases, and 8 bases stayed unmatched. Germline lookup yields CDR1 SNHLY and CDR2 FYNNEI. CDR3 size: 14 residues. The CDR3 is CASSGQGWSGKLFF. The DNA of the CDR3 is TGTGCCAGCAGTGGACAGGGGTGGTCTGGAAAACTGTTTTTT.